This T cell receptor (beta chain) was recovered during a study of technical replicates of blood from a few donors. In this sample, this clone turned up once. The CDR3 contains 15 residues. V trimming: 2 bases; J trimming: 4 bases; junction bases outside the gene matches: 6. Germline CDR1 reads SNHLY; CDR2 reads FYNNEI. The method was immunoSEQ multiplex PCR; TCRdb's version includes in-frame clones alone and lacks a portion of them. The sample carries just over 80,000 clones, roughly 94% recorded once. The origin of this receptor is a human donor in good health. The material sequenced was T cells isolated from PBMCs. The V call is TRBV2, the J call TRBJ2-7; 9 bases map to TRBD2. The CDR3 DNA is TGTGCCAGCAGTGAACCGCGTAGCGGGAGATACGAGCAGTACTTC. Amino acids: CASSEPRSGRYEQYF. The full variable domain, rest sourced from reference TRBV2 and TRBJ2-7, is EPEVTQTPSHQVTQMGQEVILRCVPISNHLYFYWYRQILGQKVEFLVSFYNNEISEKSEIFDDQFSVERPDGSNFTLKIRSTKLEDSAMYFCASSEPRSGRYEQYFGPGTRLTVT.